Listed here are 22 T cell receptor beta chains from one sample, sequenced in a study of long-term antiretroviral therapy in people with HIV. The immunoSEQ assay was v3.0, run at survey level. The method was immunoSEQ multiplex PCR; TCRdb's version includes in-frame clones alone and lacks a portion of them. The sample carries roughly 37,000 clones, 80% recorded once. Sequenced material: unsorted PBMCs, taken 3.4 years after starting antiretroviral therapy. The receptor set was obtained from a man aged 25-40 years with HIV.

The V gene is TRBV6-5, the J gene TRBJ2-7; TRBD2 might be the D (6 bases). The CDR3 runs to 13 residues. V lost 6 bases and J lost 5, with 14 bases in between. Per the germline V gene, CDR1 is MNHEY and CDR2 is SVGAGI. The chain's CDR3 is CASSEVGGDEQYF. The DNA of the CDR3 is TGTGCCAGCAGCGAAGTAGGAGGGGACGAGCAGTACTTC.

The V gene is TRBV18, the J gene TRBJ2-7; 9 nucleotides match TRBD1. This CDR3 spans 15 amino acids. J gave up 6 bases and V 3 bases, and 9 bases lay outside the gene matches. In germline, CDR1 is KGHSH, CDR2 LQKENI. CDR3 sequence: CASSPYPGQGVEQYF. In DNA, the CDR3 is TGTGCCAGCTCACCCTATCCGGGACAGGGTGTCGAGCAGTACTTC. Full variable domain (outside the CDR3, taken from reference TRBV18 and TRBJ2-7): NAGVMQNPRHLVRRRGQEARLRCSPMKGHSHVYWYRQLPEEGLKFMVYLQKENIIDESGMPKERFSAEFPKEGPSILRIQQVVRGDSAAYFCASSPYPGQGVEQYFGPGTRLTVT.

The CDR3 protein is CASSIEAGAWETQYF. The CDR3 bases are TGTGCCAGTAGTATTGAAGCGGGGGCTTGGGAGACCCAGTACTTC. The chain is built from TRBV19 and TRBJ2-5; 8 nucleotides match TRBD2. CDR1 LNHDA and CDR2 SQIVND come from the germline V gene (reference sequence). V shed 3 bases, J shed 5 bases, and the junction held 8 bases outside the gene matches. CDR3 size: 15 residues.

The chain combines TRBV11-3 with TRBJ2-2; 8 bases are shared with TRBD2. The CDR3 has 16 residues. The J segment lost 0 bases and the V segment lost 5 bases, leaving 5 bases of the junction unmatched. Per germline, CDR1 SGHNT and CDR2 YENEEA. In DNA form, the CDR3 reads TGTGCCAGCAGCCCGTCGGGAGGGCCGAACACCGGGGAGCTGTTTTTT. Its protein is CASSPSGGPNTGELFF.

The chain combines TRBV7-9 with TRBJ1-5; D call uncertain. In germline, CDR1 is SEHNR, CDR2 FQNEAQ (reference sequence). V dropped 5 bases and J dropped 3 bases, with 17 bases sitting between them. This CDR3 is 16 amino acids long. The CDR3 loop is CASSPTGGENNQPQHF. As DNA, the CDR3 is TGTGCCAGCAGCCCCACCGGAGGCGAAAACAATCAGCCCCAGCATTTT.

This chain links TRBV7-9 with TRBJ2-3; TRBD2 aligns across 14 bases. Germline CDR1 SEHNR, CDR2 FQNEAQ (reference sequence). The J segment lost 6 bases and the V segment lost 8 bases, leaving 10 bases of the junction unmatched. The CDR3 is 16 amino acids. In DNA, the CDR3 is TGTGCCAGCGCGGAGGGACTAGCGGGAGTCAGGGATACGCAGTATTTT. It is translated as CASAEGLAGVRDTQYF.

This clone came up once. The chain employs TRBV19 and TRBJ2-1, with 12 bases fitting TRBD1. The CDR3 covers 16 residues. Germline V lookup: CDR1 LNHDA, CDR2 SQIVND (reference sequence). J lost 7 bases, V lost 4 bases, and 8 bases had no gene match. CDR3 nucleotides: TGTGCCAGTAGTACTGGGGACAGGGGGCGCCGGAATGAGCAGTTCTTC. Its translation: CASSTGDRGRRNEQFF.

The V and J genes are TRBV2 and TRBJ1-4, with D hard to call. Germline values: CDR1 SNHLY, CDR2 FYNNEI. This CDR3 has 13 residues. Trimming pared 7 bases from V and 7 bases from J, leaving 13 bases between. The CDR3 sequence: CASTKGWGEKLFF. CDR3 bases: TGTGCCAGCACGAAAGGTTGGGGTGAAAAACTGTTTTTT. Full variable domain (remainder filled in from reference TRBV2 and TRBJ1-4): EPEVTQTPSHQVTQMGQEVILRCVPISNHLYFYWYRQILGQKVEFLVSFYNNEISEKSEIFDDQFSVERPDGSNFTLKIRSTKLEDSAMYFCASTKGWGEKLFFGSGTQLSVL.

The chain has TRBV19 and TRBJ2-2, with D tentatively TRBD2 (5 bases). The CDR3 spans 16 residues. Germline values: CDR1 LNHDA, CDR2 SQIVND (reference sequence). V was clipped by 7 bases and J by 4 bases, with 19 bases between them. CDR3 protein: CASTTRVGDFTGELFF. CDR3 nucleotides: TGTGCCAGTACCACTCGGGTGGGAGATTTCACCGGGGAGCTGTTTTTT.

This chain connects TRBV5-6 to TRBJ1-1; TRBD1 aligns across 10 bases. CDR3 size: 14 residues. Unmatched junction bases numbered 3, after V lost 3 bases and J lost 4 bases. Germline loops: CDR1 SGHDT, CDR2 YYEEEE. The CDR3 loop is CASSWGQGSTEAFF. CDR3 bases: TGTGCCAGCAGCTGGGGACAGGGGAGCACTGAAGCTTTCTTT.

The gene calls are TRBV21-1 and TRBJ2-4; the table calls TRBD2, which could not be checked here. TRBV21-1 is given as a pseudogene. The CDR3 covers 24 residues. CDR3 region: CASSNPFHRLRTSGRLLAKNIQYF. In DNA form, the CDR3 reads TGTGCCAGCAGCAATCCATTCCACCGATTACGGACTAGCGGGAGGTTACTAGCCAAAAACATTCAGTACTTC.

The chain couples TRBV18 to TRBJ2-2, with D unresolved. This CDR3 has 14 residues. Trimming shortened V by 3 bases and J by 2 bases, and 7 bases separated the two germline ends. The germline V gene has CDR1 KGHSH and CDR2 LQKENI. Here the CDR3 reads CASSPKRNTGELFF. Here the CDR3 DNA reads TGTGCCAGCTCACCGAAGCGAAACACCGGGGAGCTGTTTTTT.

The rearrangement joins TRBV28 to TRBJ1-4; 8 positions match TRBD1. J lost 5 bases, V lost 3 bases, and 5 bases had no gene match. Germline lookup yields CDR1 MDHEN and CDR2 SYDVKM. The CDR3 totals 15 residues. The CDR3 loop reads CASSFLGQANEKLFF. The CDR3 nucleotides are TGTGCCAGCAGTTTCTTGGGACAGGCAAATGAAAAACTGTTTTTT.

This clone was counted once. The chain uses TRBV10-1 and TRBJ2-2, with 9 bases aligning to TRBD2. Germline V CDR1 and CDR2: WNHNN, SYGVQD (reference sequence). The CDR3 runs 15 residues. V lost 6 bases, J lost 6 bases, and 8 bases stayed unmatched. CDR3 in amino acids: CASSSLAGISGELFF. Here the CDR3 DNA reads TGCGCCAGCAGCTCTCTAGCGGGAATTTCCGGGGAGCTGTTTTTT.

The gene calls are TRBV11-3 and TRBJ2-1; D ambiguous. The CDR3 consists of 15 residues. CDR1 is SGHNT and CDR2 is YENEEA in the germline V gene. The V end was cut by 4 bases, the J end by 3 bases, with 13 bases between. The chain's CDR3 is CASSYGPPSYNEQFF. The CDR3 DNA reads TGTGCCAGCAGCTACGGACCTCCAAGCTACAATGAGCAGTTCTTC.

Only a few counts were recorded for this clone. V usage is TRBV29-1 and J usage is TRBJ2-5; 8 bases fit TRBD1. The CDR3 runs to 11 residues. V was clipped by 8 bases and J by 5 bases; unmatched bases: 4. Germline V gene lookup returns CDR1 SQVTM and CDR2 ANQGSEA. CDR3 loop: CSIRGQETQYF. The CDR3 DNA is TGCAGCATCAGGGGGCAGGAGACCCAGTACTTC.

Only a few counts were recorded for this clone. The rearrangement joins TRBV19 to TRBJ1-2, with a possible D match to TRBD1 (5 bases). The germline V and J ends were trimmed by 3 bases and 8 bases, with 19 bases remaining between them. CDR3 length: 15 residues. Germline CDR1 reads LNHDA; CDR2 reads SQIVND (reference sequence). Written as DNA, the CDR3 is TGTGCCAGTAGTATGGTTGGGGGGGGATCCTTCGGCTACACCTTC. It yields the protein CASSMVGGGSFGYTF.

This clone was seen more than once but under ten times. The CDR3 DNA reads TGTGCCAGCAGCTTAGTACGGAGGCCCAATGAAAAACTGTTTTTT. Protein product: CASSLVRRPNEKLFF. The chain carries TRBV11-2 and TRBJ1-4; D is uncertain. V was pared by 1 base and J by 5 bases, with 11 bases between. CDR3 length: 15 amino acids. Germline V gene lookup returns CDR1 SGHAT and CDR2 FQNNGV.

The chain joins TRBV9 to TRBJ2-2; D is perhaps TRBD2 (5 bases). V gave up 5 bases and J gave up 4 bases, with 12 bases separating them. CDR1 is SGDLS and CDR2 is YYNGEE in the germline V gene. The CDR3 loop spans 14 amino acids. DNA of the CDR3: TGTGCCAGCAGAAAAGGGCGGGCCACCGGGGAGCTGTTTTTT. Protein sequence: CASRKGRATGELFF. The complete variable domain, with remaining parts taken from reference TRBV9 and TRBJ2-2, reads DSGVTQTPKHLITATGQRVTLRCSPRSGDLSVYWYQQSLDQGLQFLIQYYNGEERAKGNILERFSAQQFPDLHSELNLSSLELGDSALYFCASRKGRATGELFFGEGSRLTVL.

This clone was recorded once. The chain's CDR3 is CASSLAAGLAGTEQFF. As DNA, the CDR3 is TGTGCCAGCAGCTTGGCGGCGGGACTAGCGGGAACGGAGCAGTTCTTC. The J gene is TRBJ2-1, the V gene TRBV5-6; 13 nucleotides match TRBD2. The trim removed 0 bases at V and 10 bases at J, leaving 7 bases unmatched. Germline CDR1 and CDR2: SGHDT and YYEEEE. The CDR3 length is 16 residues.

This sequence joins TRBV9 and TRBJ2-3; 14 positions match TRBD2. The CDR3 extends over 19 amino acids. The V gene's germline CDR1 is SGDLS and CDR2 YYNGEE. V trimming: 0 bases; J trimming: 0 bases; junction bases outside the gene matches: 6. As DNA, the CDR3 is TGTGCCAGCAGCGTAGAGGGTGGGACTAGCGGGAGTAGCACAGATACGCAGTATTTT. Amino acids: CASSVEGGTSGSSTDTQYF.

The V call is TRBV5-1, the J call TRBJ1-3; D gene unclear. With 0 bases removed from V and 4 bases from J, the gap between germline ends came to 8 bases. There are 14 residues in the CDR3. Germline CDR1 reads SGHRS; CDR2 reads YFSETQ. The CDR3 sequence: CASSLGVSGNTIYF. DNA for the CDR3: TGCGCCAGCAGCTTGGGAGTATCCGGAAACACCATATATTTT.